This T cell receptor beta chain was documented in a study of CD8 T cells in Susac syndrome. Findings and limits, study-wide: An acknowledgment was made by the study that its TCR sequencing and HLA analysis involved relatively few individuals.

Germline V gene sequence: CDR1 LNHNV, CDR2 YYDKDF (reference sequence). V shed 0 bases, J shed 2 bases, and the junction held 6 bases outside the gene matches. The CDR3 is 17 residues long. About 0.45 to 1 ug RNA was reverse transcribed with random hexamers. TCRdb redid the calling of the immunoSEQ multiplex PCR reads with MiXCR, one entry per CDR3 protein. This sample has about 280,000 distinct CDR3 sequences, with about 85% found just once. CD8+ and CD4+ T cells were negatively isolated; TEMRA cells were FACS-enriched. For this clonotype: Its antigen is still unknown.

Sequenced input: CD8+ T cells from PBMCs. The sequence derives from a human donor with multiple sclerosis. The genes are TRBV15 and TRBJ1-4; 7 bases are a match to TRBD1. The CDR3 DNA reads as TGTGCCACCAGCAGAGAAAATACAGGGGCCACTAATGAAAAACTGTTTTTT. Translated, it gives CATSRENTGATNEKLFF.